What follows is one TCR beta chain and its context. What it binds is not known. This specimen belongs to a study of cytomegalovirus exposure and HLA in healthy donors. Overall study results and limits: There were several of the most significant clusters that appeared linked to common viral pathogens in a later analysis.

The PCR was carried out with 60 Vbeta primers and 13 Jbeta primers. Clones were sequenced by immunoSEQ multiplex PCR, and TCRdb holds only the in-frame ones, with some missing. The table includes roughly 190,000 clones, roughly 80% detected once. This CDR3 is built from 14 residues. V was trimmed by 1 base and J by 2 bases, leaving 8 bases between them. Germline V CDR1 and CDR2: SGHVS, FQNEAQ. This chain joins TRBV7-8 and TRBJ2-5, with D unresolved. The clonotype comes from a man aged 45 to 65 in good health and CMV-seronegative. Sample: PBMCs. The CDR3 DNA reads as TGTGCCAGCAGCTTAGAACAGCTACAAGAGACCCAGTACTTC. Its translation: CASSLEQLQETQYF. Full variable domain (missing parts from reference TRBV7-8 and TRBJ2-5): GAGVSQSPRYKVAKRGQDVALRCDPISGHVSLFWYQQALGQGPEFLTYFQNEAQLDKSGLPSDRFFAERPEGSVSTLKIQRTQQEDSAVYLCASSLEQLQETQYFGPGTRLLVL.